This TCR beta chain appears in the sequencing data of a study of long-term antiretroviral therapy in people with HIV. At least one PBMC sample before ART and at least two after were required. Worth noting for this clone: Its specificity is not known.

The CDR3 runs 15 residues. Trimming took 1 base from V and 8 from J; bases not matched to a gene: 6. Per germline, CDR1 SGHRS and CDR2 YFSETQ. The study, taken as a whole, reports: The repertoire was dominated at all time points by clones expanded before ART.

Researchers ran immunoSEQ v3.0 at survey level. Sequenced by immunoSEQ multiplex PCR; TCRdb stores in-frame clones only, minus some. The repertoire holds some 28,000 clones, about 95% seen once, with 2.5% to 3.5% in the top ten. V gene TRBV5-1 combines with J gene TRBJ2-1; 10 bases agree with TRBD1. The TCR sequence derives from a man in his forties or fifties with HIV. The sample consisted of unsorted PBMCs, taken 5.3 years after starting antiretroviral therapy. The CDR3 here is CASSLRDRGIDEQFF. Written as DNA, the CDR3 is TGCGCCAGCAGCTTGAGGGACAGGGGTATCGATGAGCAGTTCTTC.